This TCR beta chain was obtained from a study of beta chain features in type 1 diabetes. About this clone: Its antigen is unknown.

This CDR3 has 16 residues. CDR1 LGHNA and CDR2 YNFKEQ come from the germline V gene. The V gene lost 5 bases and the J gene lost 0 bases, with 15 bases spanning the gap. Study findings and constraints: Among type 1 diabetes patients, VDJ junctions had fewer insertions and more deletions. Type 1 diabetes patients showed a moderate but significant shortening of TCRB CDR3s in all four CD4+ subsets.

The whole isolated RNA underwent reverse transcription, so sequencing captured expressed TCRB transcripts. Regulatory, naive and central memory T cell samples averaged around 3.5 million reads. Only in-frame clones appear in the TCRdb table, and some are missing; sequencing was by immunoSEQ multiplex PCR. This sample has about 280,000 clones, with approximately 15% found just once. A single heparinised draw of roughly 0.11 L on average was taken per donor. This TCR was sampled from a young man with type 1 diabetes. The chain recombines TRBV4-2 with TRBJ2-3; D might be TRBD2 (6 bases). Sequencing input: naive CD4+ T cells from blood. The CDR3 loop is CASSFPSVTSTDTQYF. As DNA, the CDR3 is TGTGCCAGCAGCTTCCCTAGCGTAACTAGCACAGATACGCAGTATTTT.